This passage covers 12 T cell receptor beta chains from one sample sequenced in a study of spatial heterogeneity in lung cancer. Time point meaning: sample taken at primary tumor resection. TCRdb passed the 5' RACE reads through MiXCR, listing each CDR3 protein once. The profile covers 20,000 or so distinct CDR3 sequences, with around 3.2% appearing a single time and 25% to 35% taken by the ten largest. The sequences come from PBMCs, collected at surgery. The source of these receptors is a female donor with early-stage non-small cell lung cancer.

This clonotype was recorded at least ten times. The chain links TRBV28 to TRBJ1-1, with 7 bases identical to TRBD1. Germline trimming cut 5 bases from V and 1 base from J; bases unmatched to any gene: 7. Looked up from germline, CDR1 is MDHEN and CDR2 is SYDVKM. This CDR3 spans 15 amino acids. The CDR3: CASSPPGTANTEAFF. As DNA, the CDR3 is TGTGCCAGCAGTCCCCCCGGGACAGCGAACACTGAAGCTTTCTTT.

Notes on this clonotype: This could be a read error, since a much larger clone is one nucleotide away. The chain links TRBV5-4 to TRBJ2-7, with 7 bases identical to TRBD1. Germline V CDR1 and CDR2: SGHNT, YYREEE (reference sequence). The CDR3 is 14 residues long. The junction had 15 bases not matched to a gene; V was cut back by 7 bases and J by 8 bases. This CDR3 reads CASFLRGQVHKQYF. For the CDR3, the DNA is TGTGCCAGCTTCCTACGCGGACAGGTCCACAAGCAGTACTTC.

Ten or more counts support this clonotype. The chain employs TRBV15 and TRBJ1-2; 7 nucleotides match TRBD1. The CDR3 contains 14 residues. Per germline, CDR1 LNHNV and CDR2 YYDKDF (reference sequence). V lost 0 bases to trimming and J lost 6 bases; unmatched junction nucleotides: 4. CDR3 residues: CATSRETGLDGYTF. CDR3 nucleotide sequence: TGTGCCACCAGCAGAGAGACAGGGCTGGATGGCTACACCTTC. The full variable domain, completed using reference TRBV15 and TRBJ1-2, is DAMVIQNPRYQVTQFGKPVTLSCSQTLNHNVMYWYQQKSSQAPKLLFHYYDKDFNNEADTPDNFQSRRPNTSFCFLDIRSPGLGDTAMYLCATSRETGLDGYTFGSGTRLTVV.

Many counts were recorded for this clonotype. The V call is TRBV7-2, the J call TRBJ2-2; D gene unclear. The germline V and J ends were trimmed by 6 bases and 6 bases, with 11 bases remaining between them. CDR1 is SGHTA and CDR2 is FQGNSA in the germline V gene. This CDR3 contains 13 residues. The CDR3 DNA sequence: TGTGCCAGCAGATCGACACGAGCCGGGGAGCTGTTTTTT. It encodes CASRSTRAGELFF.

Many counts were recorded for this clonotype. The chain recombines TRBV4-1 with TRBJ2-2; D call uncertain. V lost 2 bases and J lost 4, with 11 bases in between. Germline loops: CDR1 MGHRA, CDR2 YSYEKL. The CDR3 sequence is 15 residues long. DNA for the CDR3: TGCGCCAGCAGCCAAACGTTTACAGCCACCGGGGAGCTGTTTTTT. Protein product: CASSQTFTATGELFF.

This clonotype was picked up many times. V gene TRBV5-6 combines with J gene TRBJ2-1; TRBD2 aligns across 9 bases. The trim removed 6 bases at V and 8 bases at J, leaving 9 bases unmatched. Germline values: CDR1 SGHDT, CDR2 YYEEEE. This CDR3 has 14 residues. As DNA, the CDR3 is TGTGCCAGCACTCATCCCGGGACTAGCTATGAGCAGTTCTTC. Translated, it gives CASTHPGTSYEQFF.

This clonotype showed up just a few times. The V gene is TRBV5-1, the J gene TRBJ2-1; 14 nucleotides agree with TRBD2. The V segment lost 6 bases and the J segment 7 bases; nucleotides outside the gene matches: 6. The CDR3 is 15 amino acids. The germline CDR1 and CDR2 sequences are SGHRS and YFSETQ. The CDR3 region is CASTTRLAGGNEQFF. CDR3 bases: TGCGCCAGCACCACCAGACTAGCGGGAGGGAATGAGCAGTTCTTC.

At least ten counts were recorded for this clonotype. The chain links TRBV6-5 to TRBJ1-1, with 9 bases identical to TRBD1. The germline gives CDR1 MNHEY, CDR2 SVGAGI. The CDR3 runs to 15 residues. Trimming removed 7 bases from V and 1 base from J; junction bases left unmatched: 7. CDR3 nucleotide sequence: TGTGCCAGCACCACGGGGACAGGGCCGAACACTGAAGCTTTCTTT. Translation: CASTTGTGPNTEAFF.

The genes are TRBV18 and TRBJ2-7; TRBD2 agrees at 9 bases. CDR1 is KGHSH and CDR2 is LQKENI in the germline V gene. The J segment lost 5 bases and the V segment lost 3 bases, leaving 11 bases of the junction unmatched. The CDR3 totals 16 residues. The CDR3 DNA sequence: TGTGCCAGCTCACCTGGCGGGAGGGCCATCATTAACGAGCAGTACTTC. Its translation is CASSPGGRAIINEQYF.

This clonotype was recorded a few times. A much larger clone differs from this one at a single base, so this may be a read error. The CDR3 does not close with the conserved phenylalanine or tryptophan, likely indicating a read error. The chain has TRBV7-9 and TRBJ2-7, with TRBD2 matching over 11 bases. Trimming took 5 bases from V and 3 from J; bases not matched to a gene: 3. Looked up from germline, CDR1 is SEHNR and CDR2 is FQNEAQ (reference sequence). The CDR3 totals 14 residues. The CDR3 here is CASSRTSGLYEQYS. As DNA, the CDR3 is TGTGCCAGCAGCCGGACTAGCGGGCTCTACGAGCAGTACTCC.

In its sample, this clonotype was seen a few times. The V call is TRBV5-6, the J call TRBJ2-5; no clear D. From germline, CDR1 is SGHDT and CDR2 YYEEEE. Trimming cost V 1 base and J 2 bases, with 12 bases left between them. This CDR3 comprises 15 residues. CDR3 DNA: TGTGCCAGCAGCTTGTTGGCGGTAGTTCAAGAGACCCAGTACTTC. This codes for CASSLLAVVQETQYF.

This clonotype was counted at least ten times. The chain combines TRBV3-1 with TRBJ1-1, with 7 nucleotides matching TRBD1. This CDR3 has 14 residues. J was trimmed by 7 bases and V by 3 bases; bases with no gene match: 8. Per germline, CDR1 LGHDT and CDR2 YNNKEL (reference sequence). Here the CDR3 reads CASSHRGGAGEAFF. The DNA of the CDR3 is TGTGCCAGCAGCCATAGAGGGGGCGCAGGTGAAGCTTTCTTT.